A single sample gave rise to the 7 T cell receptor beta chains below, sequenced in a study of T-cell memory formation after mild COVID-19. TCRdb reanalysed the 5' RACE reads using MiXCR and keeps one entry per CDR3 protein. The profile shows more than 250,000 distinct CDR3 sequences, roughly 18% of them singletons. The sample consisted of PBMCs or a T cell subset sorted from them (not recorded which). The origin of the receptors is a man aged 18 to 35 who had mild COVID-19 (a few samples of this study predate the infection). Cell type and time point are not known.

The J gene is TRBJ2-3, the V gene TRBV6-2 or TRBV6-3; no definite D call. The CDR3 sequence is 11 residues long. V dropped 4 bases and J dropped 6 bases, with 5 bases sitting between them. Germline V gene lookup returns CDR1 MNHEY and CDR2 SVGEGT. The CDR3 loop is CASSSWDTQYF. The DNA for the CDR3 is TGTGCCAGCAGTTCGTGGGATACGCAGTATTTT.

V gene TRBV7-9 combines with J gene TRBJ2-3, with 7 bases matching TRBD1. The CDR3 totals 16 residues. V dropped 5 bases and J dropped 4; count of bases not matched to a gene: 12. Germline-derived CDR1 and CDR2 are SEHNR and FQNEAQ (reference sequence). This CDR3 is CASSQRKGAFSDTQYF. The DNA for the CDR3 is TGTGCCAGCAGCCAGAGGAAGGGGGCCTTTTCAGATACGCAGTATTTT.

The CDR3 DNA reads as TGCGCCAGCACCTTCGGGCTAGCGGGCCACAATGAGCAGTTCTTC. It specifies CASTFGLAGHNEQFF. This sequence joins TRBV5-1 and TRBJ2-1; 8 nucleotides agree with TRBD2. Unmatched junction bases numbered 10, after V lost 6 bases and J lost 5 bases. Germline values: CDR1 SGHRS, CDR2 YFSETQ. The CDR3 is 15 amino acids.

The sample holds a few counts of this clonotype. V gene TRBV11-2 combines with J gene TRBJ2-1, with D unclear. Germline V gives CDR1 SGHAT, CDR2 FQNNGV. The ends were cut back, 3 bases at V and 10 bases at J, with 7 bases in the middle. The CDR3 sequence is 11 residues long. The CDR3 here is CASSFVGEQFF. CDR3 coding DNA: TGTGCCAGCAGCTTTGTGGGAGAGCAGTTCTTC.

This clonotype came up a few times. The chain links TRBV9 to TRBJ2-5, with D tentatively TRBD1 (6 bases). V shed 0 bases and J shed 5 bases, with 14 bases lying between them. Germline CDR1 SGDLS, CDR2 YYNGEE. The CDR3 has 15 amino acids. The CDR3 sequence: CASSVALGARETQYF. The CDR3 DNA follows: TGTGCCAGCAGCGTAGCCTTGGGGGCCCGGGAGACCCAGTACTTC.

This clonotype was seen more than once but under ten times. The V and J genes are TRBV6-2 or TRBV6-3 and TRBJ2-7, with D uncertain. The V end was cut by 6 bases, the J end by 7 bases, with 13 bases between. Germline CDR1 MNHEY, CDR2 SVGEGT. The CDR3 sequence is 12 residues long. The CDR3 DNA reads as TGTGCCAGCAGCATGTCAAAGGGAGAGCAGTACTTC. Protein: CASSMSKGEQYF.

This clonotype was counted ten times or more. V usage is TRBV6-6 and J usage is TRBJ2-7, with D possibly being TRBD1 (6 bases). CDR3 length equals 16 residues. Germline CDR1 reads MNHNY; CDR2 reads SVGAGI (reference sequence). V lost 5 bases to trimming and J lost 1 base, with 18 bases between them. The CDR3 loop is CASSPRQARESYEQYF. The CDR3 DNA sequence: TGTGCCAGCAGTCCGCGACAGGCCCGCGAGTCCTACGAGCAGTACTTC.